Below, one T cell receptor (beta chain) is given with its context. The sample, approximately 11 milliliters of peripheral blood, was drawn from each donor. The authors isolated at least 6 million PBMCs per sample. CDR1 is SEHNR, CDR2 FQNEAQ, per germline (reference sequence). The CDR3 spans 15 residues. These data come from a study of blood T cells in healthy people across ages. A sample-barcoded 5' primer and a J-beta primer mix were used in a second PCR of roughly 6 to 12 cycles. TCRdb ran MiXCR on the 5' RACE reads and lists one entry per CDR3 protein. The table lists about 1,600,000 distinct CDR3 sequences, around two fifths of them singletons, with less than 8% in the top ten.

The chain recombines TRBV7-9 with TRBJ2-1, with D perhaps given as TRBD1 or TRBD2 (5 bases each). The last part of the DNA fits TRBJ2-7 better; the J call may be wrong. This TCR derives from a woman younger than 30 in good health. Sample: blood. The CDR3 bases are TGTGCCAGCAGCCCCAATGAGGGGAAATACAATGAGCAGTACTTC. The encoded protein is CASSPNEGKYNEQYF.